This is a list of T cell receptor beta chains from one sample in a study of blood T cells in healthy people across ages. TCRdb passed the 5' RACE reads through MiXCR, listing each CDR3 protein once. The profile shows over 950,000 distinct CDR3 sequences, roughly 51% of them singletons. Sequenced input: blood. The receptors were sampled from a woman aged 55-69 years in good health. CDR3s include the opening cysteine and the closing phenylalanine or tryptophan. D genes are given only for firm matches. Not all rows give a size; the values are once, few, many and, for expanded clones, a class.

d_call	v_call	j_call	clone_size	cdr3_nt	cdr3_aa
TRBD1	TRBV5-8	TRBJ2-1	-	TGTGCCAGCAGCTTGGTAGCAGTAAGACAGGGTGAGCAGTTCTTC	CASSLVAVRQGEQFF
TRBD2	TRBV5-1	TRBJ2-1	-	TGCGCCAGCAGAACGGGACTAGCGGTCTCCTACAATGAGCAGTTCTTC	CASRTGLAVSYNEQFF
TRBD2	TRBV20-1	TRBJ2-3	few	TGCAGTGCTCCGACGATGAGGGAGGGCCAAGATACGCAGTATTTT	CSAPTMREGQDTQYF
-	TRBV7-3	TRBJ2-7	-	TGTGCCACCCCCGGGGGGCCTGATAAAACTTACGAGCAGTACTTC	CATPGGPDKTYEQYF
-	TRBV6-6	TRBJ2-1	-	TGTGCCAGCAGACCCCCTATGAATGAGCAGTTCTTC	CASRPPMNEQFF
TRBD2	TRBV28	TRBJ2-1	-	TGTGCCAGCAGTCATAGCGGGAGAAATCCCTACAATGAGCAGTTCTTC	CASSHSGRNPYNEQFF
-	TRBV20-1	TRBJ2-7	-	TGCAGTGCTCCGGCGACCTACGAGCAGTACTTC	CSAPATYEQYF
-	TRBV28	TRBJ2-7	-	TGTGCCAGCAGTAAGGACCGGGCGTACGGTAGCTACGAGCAGTACTTC	CASSKDRAYGSYEQYF
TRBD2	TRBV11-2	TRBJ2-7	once	TGTGCCAGCAGCCAAGATAGCGGGAGTAAAAACGAGCAGTACTTC	CASSQDSGSKNEQYF
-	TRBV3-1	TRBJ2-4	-	TGTGCCAGCAGCCAAGATCGACGAAGGGGGAACATTCAGTACTTC	CASSQDRRRGNIQYF
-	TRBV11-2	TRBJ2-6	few	TGTGCCAGCAGCTTAGATAGGTGGGCCAACGTCCTGACTTTC	CASSLDRWANVLTF
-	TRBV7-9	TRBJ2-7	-	TGTGCCAGCAGCTTAGACGTCTCCTACGAGCAGTACTTC	CASSLDVSYEQYF
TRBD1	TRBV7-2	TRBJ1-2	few	TGTGCCAGCAGATCGACAGGGGCCCATGGCTATACCTTC	CASRSTGAHGYTF
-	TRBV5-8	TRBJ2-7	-	TGTGCCAGCAGCAGCCGGGACACCCCCTTCCACGAGCAGTACTTC	CASSSRDTPFHEQYF
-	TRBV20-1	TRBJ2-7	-	TGCAGTGCTAGGGGTTCTAGCGCCCAATACGAGCAGTACTTC	CSARGSSAQYEQYF
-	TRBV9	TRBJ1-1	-	TGTGCCAGCAGCGAACAGACTGAAGCTTTCTTT	CASSEQTEAFF
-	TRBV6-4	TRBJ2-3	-	TGTGCCAGCAGAAAACGGGCTGAGGGAGATACGCAGTATTTT	CASRKRAEGDTQYF
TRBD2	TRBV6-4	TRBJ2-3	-	TGTGCCAGCAGTGAAGTTCGGGGGGGGACGCAGTATTTT	CASSEVRGGTQYF
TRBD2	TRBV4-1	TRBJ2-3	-	TGCGCCAGCAGCCAACCTAGACTAGCGATTAGCACAGATACGCAGTATTTT	CASSQPRLAISTDTQYF
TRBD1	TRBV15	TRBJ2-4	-	TGTGCCACCAGCAGACCGGACAGGGGGCGGGAGCAGTACTTC	CATSRPDRGREQYF
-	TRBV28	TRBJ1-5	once	TGTGCCAGCAGTACACCCAACCAGCCCCAGCATTTT	CASSTPNQPQHF
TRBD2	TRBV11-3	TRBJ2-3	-	TGTGCCAGCAGCTTACTCCCCAGCGGGAGGGCCGAGACAGATACGCAGTATTTT	CASSLLPSGRAETDTQYF
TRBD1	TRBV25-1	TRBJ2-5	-	TGTGCCAGCAGTGAATTTAGACAGGGGACGGAGACCCAGTACTTC	CASSEFRQGTETQYF
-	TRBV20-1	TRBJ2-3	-	TGCAGTGCTCCCCGACAGGCGGGTTTTGATACGCAGTATTTT	CSAPRQAGFDTQYF
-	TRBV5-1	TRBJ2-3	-	TGCGCCAGCAGCTCTGACAGGCTCAGAGGGGATACGCAGTATTTT	CASSSDRLRGDTQYF